These 18 T cell receptor beta chains share one sample of origin, sequenced in a study of blood T cells in healthy people across ages. A second about 6 to 12 cycle PCR used barcoded and J-beta primers. One entry per CDR3 protein, called by TCRdb with MiXCR from the 5' RACE reads. The sample includes around 1,900,000 distinct CDR3 sequences, 35% to 50% of them seen just once. Sequencing was carried out using blood. The source is a human donor in good health.

This clonotype was seen a few times. The chain recombines TRBV3-1 with TRBJ2-3; 9 bases align to TRBD2. This CDR3 spans 14 amino acids. J gave up 12 bases and V 1 base, and 8 bases lay outside the gene matches. Germline-derived CDR1 and CDR2 are LGHDT and YNNKEL (reference sequence). As DNA, the CDR3 is TGTGCCAGCAGCCAAGCGGGGCGGGGGGGCGACCAGTATTTT. The encoded protein is CASSQAGRGGDQYF.

The genes are TRBV4-3 and TRBJ1-3; no definite D call. Looked up from germline, CDR1 is LGHNA and CDR2 is YSLEER. The CDR3 length is 15 residues. V lost 5 bases and J lost 0, with 11 bases in between. CDR3 sequence reads: CASSIGPDSGNTIYF. Here the CDR3 DNA reads TGCGCCAGCAGCATCGGACCAGACTCTGGAAACACCATATATTTT.

The chain employs TRBV20-1 and TRBJ1-5; no firm D call. The germline V gene has CDR1 DFQATT and CDR2 SNEGSKA (reference sequence). Trimming left V 3 bases short and J 5 bases short, with 11 bases between. The CDR3 loop spans 13 amino acids. CDR3 protein: CSASNKPHQPQHF. The DNA of the CDR3 is TGCAGTGCTAGCAACAAGCCCCATCAGCCCCAGCATTTT.

A note on this clonotype: The junction departs from germline at one end; a sequencing error may be responsible. The chain's CDR3 is CSVSWRGTGFYDEQFF. The CDR3 DNA sequence: TGCAGCGTTTCCTGGCGGGGGACAGGGTTCTACGATGAGCAGTTCTTC. The chain combines TRBV29-1 with TRBJ2-1, with 9 bases aligning to TRBD1. The CDR3 has 16 residues. Germline V gene lookup returns CDR1 SQVTM and CDR2 ANQGSEA.

The chain couples TRBV11-2 to TRBJ2-1; D tentatively reads TRBD1 or TRBD2 (5 bases each). CDR3 length: 12 residues. CDR1 is SGHAT and CDR2 is FQNNGV in the germline V gene. The V end was cut by 3 bases, the J end by 13 bases, with 13 bases between. CDR3 nucleotides: TGTGCCAGCAGCTTCGCCGGGACCAGCCAGTTCTTC. Amino acids: CASSFAGTSQFF. The whole variable domain, remainder taken from reference TRBV11-2 and TRBJ2-1, is EAGVAQSPRYKIIEKRQSVAFWCNPISGHATLYWYQQILGQGPKLLIQFQNNGVVDDSQLPKDRFSAERLKGVDSTLKIQPAKLEDSAVYLCASSFAGTSQFFGPGTRLTVL.

The V gene is TRBV4-3, the J gene TRBJ1-2; 8 bases fit TRBD1. The CDR3 is made up of 13 amino acids. V lost 4 bases, J lost 7 bases, and 5 bases stayed unmatched. Germline CDR1 and CDR2: LGHNA and YSLEER. DNA for the CDR3: TGCGCCAGCAGCCGCCGGACAGGGTCTGGCTACACCTTC. Encoded protein: CASSRRTGSGYTF.

This chain joins TRBV21-1 and TRBJ2-3; TRBD2, the table's D call, lacks a check against the DNA. TRBV21-1 is reported as a pseudogene. The CDR3 is 15 amino acids. The CDR3 loop is CASSKLLPRTDTQYF. CDR3 nucleotide sequence: TGTGCCAGCAGCAAACTCCTCCCCCGCACAGATACGCAGTATTTT.

This rearrangement joins TRBV11-2 to TRBJ1-2; 8 nucleotides align to TRBD1. Germline loops: CDR1 SGHAT, CDR2 FQNNGV. This CDR3 comprises 15 residues. With 0 bases clipped from V and 5 bases from J, the junction kept 5 bases outside the gene matches. CDR3 sequence reads: CASSLDWDRLYGYTF. In nucleotides, the CDR3 is TGTGCCAGCAGCTTAGATTGGGACAGGTTGTATGGCTACACCTTC.

This chain joins TRBV7-6 and TRBJ1-1; 9 bases agree with TRBD1. V lost 4 bases to trimming and J lost 2 bases; unmatched junction nucleotides: 11. The CDR3 covers 17 residues. The germline V gene encodes CDR1 SGHVS and CDR2 FNYEAQ. CDR3 nucleotide sequence: TGTGCCAGCAGCTCAGGGACAGGGCCATCCGCTAACACTGAAGCTTTCTTT. As protein: CASSSGTGPSANTEAFF.

The rearrangement joins TRBV27 to TRBJ2-4; perhaps D is TRBD1 or TRBD2 (5 bases each). Trimming removed 5 bases from V and 10 bases from J, with 12 bases in between. The CDR3 contains 12 residues. Germline CDR1 reads MNHEY; CDR2 reads SMNVEV (reference sequence). The CDR3 DNA reads TGTGCCAGCAGTGGGGACCTCTTAATTCAGTACTTC. Its translation is CASSGDLLIQYF.

The genes are TRBV20-1 and TRBJ2-1, with unresolved D. Germline loops: CDR1 DFQATT, CDR2 SNEGSKA (reference sequence). CDR3 length: 12 amino acids. The V and J ends lost 6 bases and 4 bases respectively, with 10 bases between them. This CDR3 is CSARQVYNEQFF. CDR3 DNA: TGCAGTGCGAGGCAGGTATACAATGAGCAGTTCTTC.

This clonotype was observed a few times. The rearrangement joins TRBV20-1 to TRBJ2-3, with unresolved D. The CDR3 is 14 amino acids. Germline lookup yields CDR1 DFQATT and CDR2 SNEGSKA (reference sequence). V was shortened by 1 base and J by 0 bases, with 8 bases between the two germline ends. CDR3 coding DNA: TGCAGTGCTAGAGGAGACCCTAGCACAGATACGCAGTATTTT. Its protein product is CSARGDPSTDTQYF.

The chain employs TRBV2 and TRBJ1-2, with 11 positions matching TRBD1. Losses at the gene ends were 1 base for V and 5 bases for J; bases not matched to a gene: 3. Germline V gives CDR1 SNHLY, CDR2 FYNNEI. The CDR3 sequence is 15 residues long. The CDR3: CASSEEGQGAYGYTF. Here the CDR3 DNA reads TGTGCCAGCAGTGAAGAAGGACAGGGGGCGTATGGCTACACCTTC.

In the case of this clonotype: The conserved phenylalanine or tryptophan is not found at the CDR3 terminus, so this likely reflects a read error. The CDR3 spells CSAGDYGGDGANVLTV. Here the CDR3 DNA reads TGCAGTGCTGGAGATTACGGGGGCGACGGGGCCAACGTCCTGACTGTC. The chain carries TRBV20-1 and TRBJ2-6, with D perhaps given as TRBD1 or TRBD2 (6 bases each). Germline V CDR1 and CDR2: DFQATT, SNEGSKA (reference sequence). The CDR3 contains 16 residues.

As to this clonotype: One end of the junction does not line up with germline, which may come from a read error. The chain links TRBV3-1 to TRBJ1-5; D is unclear. The CDR3 length is 17 residues. Germline V lookup: CDR1 LGHDT, CDR2 YNNKEL (reference sequence). CDR3 nucleotides: TGTCCCAGCAGCGCTCCCCGGGCTGGTTATAGCAATCAGCCCCAGCATTTT. Amino acids: CPSSAPRAGYSNQPQHF.

On this clonotype: Relative to the germline gene, one junction end is altered; a read error may explain this. The chain combines TRBV20-1 with TRBJ1-5, with TRBD1 matching 8 bases. Germline V gene sequence: CDR1 DFQATT, CDR2 SNEGSKA (reference sequence). The CDR3 loop spans 16 amino acids. The CDR3 DNA reads TGCAGTGCTGGAGAGCGGACAGGGTGGGGGAATCAGCCCCAGCATTTT. Its translation: CSAGERTGWGNQPQHF.

This clonotype was seen more than once but under ten times. The rearrangement joins TRBV7-2 to TRBJ1-4; D gene unclear. Germline V gene sequence: CDR1 SGHTA, CDR2 FQGNSA. The CDR3 is 15 residues long. V gave up 2 bases and J gave up 0 bases, with 7 bases separating them. CDR3 protein: CASSLSTATNEKLFF. For the CDR3, the DNA is TGTGCCAGCAGCTTAAGCACGGCAACTAATGAAAAACTGTTTTTT.

CDR3 protein: CASSYSPGRGQETQYF. CDR3 DNA sequence: TGTGCCAGCAGTTACTCGCCCGGGAGGGGACAAGAGACCCAGTACTTC. The V and J genes are TRBV6-2 or TRBV6-3 and TRBJ2-5, with 8 bases lining up with TRBD2. CDR1 is MNHEY and CDR2 is SVGEGT in the germline V gene. With V trimmed by 0 bases and J by 2 bases, 5 bases remained unmatched. This CDR3 spans 16 amino acids.